This T cell receptor (beta chain) emerged from a study of shared clonotypes between healthy human individuals. CD45RO-negative, CCR7-positively selected cells formed the naive CD8 fraction, excluding terminally differentiated effector memory CD45RA+ cells. Those who donated, Caucasian adults without exception, all lived in Nashville, Tennessee. The CDR3 contains 11 residues. CDR1 and CDR2 (germline): SQVTM, ANQGSEA. V was clipped by 5 bases and J by 12 bases, with 14 bases between them. Repertoires were generated with immunoSEQ multiplex PCR, while TCRdb's copy carries only in-frame clones and drops some. The data show about 2 million clones, about 95% seen once.

Sequenced sample: naive CD8+ T cells sorted from blood. This clonotype originated in a man aged 18 to 29 in good health. V and J are TRBV29-1 and TRBJ2-1, with D perhaps matching TRBD1 (5 bases). CDR3 amino acids: CSVSVVRGQFF. CDR3 DNA: TGCAGCGTTTCGGTCGTTAGGGGGCAGTTCTTC.